Listed here are 11 T cell receptor beta chains from one sample, sequenced in a study of blood T cell repertoires in COVID-19 (dated by TCRdb to 2020 to 2022). The method was the immunoSEQ multiplex PCR assay. TCRdb retrieved this table from immuneACCESS and kept in-frame rearrangements only. Not all clones are present; in checked studies, unresolved V genes account for under half, and no reason is known for the remainder. Counted in this sample were approximately 250,000 clones; 75% to 85% of them appeared once. The top ten constitute roughly 5% of the sample. Sequencing was carried out using peripheral blood. These receptors all stem from a human donor in a cohort sampled during active COVID-19.

This clone was counted once. V usage is TRBV20-1 and J usage is TRBJ1-1; 8 bases align to TRBD1. V lost 5 bases, J lost 2 bases, and 7 bases stayed unmatched. Germline V gene sequence: CDR1 DFQATT, CDR2 SNEGSKA (reference sequence). The CDR3 length is 14 residues. The chain's CDR3 is CSARAGTGNTEAFF. The CDR3 DNA reads TGCAGTGCTCGTGCCGGGACAGGCAACACTGAAGCTTTCTTT.

The V gene is TRBV2, the J gene TRBJ2-7, with a tentative D call TRBD1 (6 bases). V was cut by 5 bases and J by 6 bases, with 20 bases left in between. The CDR3 is 15 residues long. Germline V CDR1 and CDR2: SNHLY, FYNNEI. The DNA of the CDR3 is TGTGCCAGCAGTACTACCCGGGGACACGGAGGCGAGCAGTACTTC. Its translation is CASSTTRGHGGEQYF.

The chain uses TRBV20-1 and TRBJ1-5; D gene ambiguous. The CDR3 has 13 residues. CDR1 DFQATT and CDR2 SNEGSKA come from the germline V gene (reference sequence). Trimming took off 3 bases at V and 0 bases at J, with 6 bases between the two ends. CDR3 residues: CSASSYSNQPQHF. The DNA of the CDR3 is TGCAGTGCTAGTTCCTATAGCAATCAGCCCCAGCATTTT.

In this sample, this clone turned up once. The chain recombines TRBV10-3 with TRBJ2-3; the match to TRBD2 covers 8 bases. Germline CDR1 reads ENHRY; CDR2 reads SYGVKD. Trimming removed 6 bases from V and 4 bases from J; junction bases left unmatched: 6. This CDR3 contains 14 residues. The chain's CDR3 is CAISPGLVADTQYF. CDR3 sequence (DNA): TGTGCCATCAGCCCGGGACTAGTAGCAGATACGCAGTATTTT.

The rearrangement links TRBV25-1 to TRBJ2-3, with 7 nucleotides matching TRBD2. J was trimmed by 6 bases and V by 3 bases; bases with no gene match: 9. This CDR3 has 15 residues. Germline V CDR1 and CDR2: MGHDK, SYGVNS. CDR3: CASSDQRGPADTQYF. The CDR3 DNA reads TGTGCCAGCAGTGACCAGCGGGGCCCAGCGGATACGCAGTATTTT.

This chain connects TRBV4-1 to TRBJ1-3; D remains unclear. Germline V lookup: CDR1 MGHRA, CDR2 YSYEKL. CDR3 length equals 15 residues. The ends were cut back, 1 base at V and 2 bases at J, with 9 bases in the middle. The CDR3 here is CASSQVAPTGNTIYF. The CDR3 DNA is TGCGCCAGCAGCCAAGTAGCCCCCACTGGAAACACCATATATTTT.

V is TRBV24-1 and J is TRBJ2-1; tentatively, D is TRBD1 (6 bases). CDR1 is KGHDR and CDR2 is SFDVKD in the germline V gene. The V and J ends lost 1 base and 10 bases respectively, with 16 bases between them. This CDR3 is 15 amino acids long. CDR3 sequence: CATSDFEAGAREQFF. CDR3 sequence (DNA): TGTGCCACCAGTGATTTCGAGGCAGGGGCTAGGGAGCAGTTCTTC.

The chain is built from TRBV5-1 and TRBJ2-1, with a possible D match to TRBD2 (6 bases). V was shortened by 0 bases and J by 7 bases, with 11 bases between the two germline ends. Germline CDR1 reads SGHRS; CDR2 reads YFSETQ. The CDR3 loop spans 14 amino acids. CDR3 region: CASSLAGRGNEQFF. The CDR3 DNA reads TGCGCCAGCAGCTTGGCCGGGAGAGGAAATGAGCAGTTCTTC. Supplemented by reference TRBV5-1 and TRBJ2-1, the full variable domain reads KAGVTQTPRYLIKTRGQQVTLSCSPISGHRSVSWYQQTPGQGLQFLFEYFSETQRNKGNFPGRFSGRQFSNSRSEMNVSTLELGDSALYLCASSLAGRGNEQFFGPGTRLTVL.

The rearrangement uses TRBV28 and TRBJ2-7; 7 bases are a match to TRBD1. The CDR3 runs 14 residues. The germline gives CDR1 MDHEN, CDR2 SYDVKM. With 5 bases clipped from V and 0 bases from J, the junction kept 4 bases outside the gene matches. The CDR3 DNA reads as TGTGCCAGCAGTCTTGGGACAGCCTCCTACGAGCAGTACTTC. Its translation is CASSLGTASYEQYF.

The chain combines TRBV5-6 with TRBJ2-7; no clear D. The CDR3 spans 15 residues. V lost 4 bases and J lost 2, with 16 bases in between. Germline V gene lookup returns CDR1 SGHDT and CDR2 YYEEEE. DNA for the CDR3: TGTGCCAGCAGCCCTGGTATAGCCGAACCCTACGAGCAGTACTTC. This gives the protein CASSPGIAEPYEQYF.

CDR3 sequence: CASSLLGTALTGANVLTF. The CDR3 region has the DNA TGTGCCAGCAGTTTATTGGGGACAGCCTTAACTGGGGCCAACGTCCTGACTTTC. The J gene is TRBJ2-6, the V gene TRBV27; 7 positions agree with TRBD1. The V segment lost 1 base and the J segment 2 bases; nucleotides outside the gene matches: 8. Germline lookup yields CDR1 MNHEY and CDR2 SMNVEV (reference sequence). The CDR3 has 18 residues.